This T cell receptor beta chain was captured by sequencing in a study of T cells in Graves' hyperthyroidism and ophthalmopathy. Findings and caveats of the study: Blood also contained most expanded thyroid clonotypes above 0.001.

RNA transcripts were the template for amplifying TCR beta CDR3 regions. HTBI primers drove first-round RT-PCR of the TCR CDR3. MiXCR was run by TCRdb on the multiplex PCR reads, yielding one entry per CDR3 protein. The sample holds 450,000 to 650,000 distinct CDR3 sequences, more than 20% seen once. The CDR3 is 16 residues long. Germline loops: CDR1 SGHVS, CDR2 FNYEAQ. V dropped 5 bases and J dropped 2 bases, with 18 bases sitting between them. This clonotype was counted a few times. Its antigen is unknown. For the diagnoses, clinical symptoms, serum thyroxine and TRAb, thyroid ultrasound and orbital computed tomography were used.

The rearrangement joins TRBV7-6 to TRBJ2-5; D is perhaps TRBD1 or TRBD2 (6 bases each). Material: blood. The sequence was collected from a man aged 18 to 30 with Graves' hyperthyroidism. The DNA for the CDR3 is TGTGCCAGCAGCAGTATAGGGGGGTACCTACAAGAGACCCAGTACTTC. The encoded protein is CASSSIGGYLQETQYF.